The 17 T cell receptor beta chains in this list originate from one sample, sequenced in a study of response to subunit inactivated influenza vaccine. One entry per CDR3 protein, called by TCRdb with MiXCR from the RT-PCR reads. This table has about 500,000 distinct CDR3 sequences, 16% appearing once. The sample in question was CD4+ T cells sorted from PBMCs, obtained roughly 24 months after vaccination. All receptors come from a man between 45 and 75 years old who received an inactivated influenza vaccine.

In this sample, this clonotype turned up many times. The chain is built from TRBV10-3 and TRBJ2-7; 10 bases map to TRBD1. The CDR3 covers 15 residues. With V trimmed by 8 bases and J by 4 bases, 11 bases remained unmatched. The germline gives CDR1 ENHRY, CDR2 SYGVKD. CDR3 coding DNA: TGTGCCATCGGTTCCCCGGACAGGGGGATTTACGAGCAGTACTTC. The encoded protein is CAIGSPDRGIYEQYF.

The V call is TRBV20-1, the J call TRBJ2-6, with 7 bases matching TRBD1. Germline assignment: CDR1 DFQATT and CDR2 SNEGSKA (reference sequence). This CDR3 spans 14 amino acids. Trimming cost V 6 bases and J 4 bases; bases outside gene matches: 6. In DNA, the CDR3 is TGCAGTGCGCAGACAGGGATAGGGGCCAACGTCCTGACTTTC. Translating gives CSAQTGIGANVLTF.

The chain is built from TRBV11-1 and TRBJ1-2; TRBD1 aligns across 11 bases. This CDR3 is built from 19 residues. V shed 0 bases and J 6 bases; nucleotides not matched to a gene: 15. Germline V gives CDR1 SGHAT, CDR2 FQDESV (reference sequence). CDR3 in amino acids: CASSLALWPKGQGDDGYTF. The DNA of the CDR3 is TGTGCCAGCAGCTTAGCGCTCTGGCCAAAGGGACAGGGGGACGATGGCTACACCTTC.

This clonotype was seen at least ten times. The J gene is TRBJ2-5, the V gene TRBV7-2; unclear D gene. Germline lookup yields CDR1 SGHTA and CDR2 FQGNSA. Trimming cost V 0 bases and J 2 bases, with 13 bases left between them. The CDR3 length is 16 residues. CDR3 loop: CASSLAQAPVQETQYF. As DNA, the CDR3 is TGTGCCAGCAGCTTAGCTCAGGCGCCAGTACAAGAGACCCAGTACTTC.

The chain carries TRBV4-1 and TRBJ2-3; unclear D gene. This CDR3 has 15 amino acids. V gave up 0 bases and J gave up 2 bases, with 9 bases separating them. Looked up from germline, CDR1 is MGHRA and CDR2 is YSYEKL. This chain's CDR3 is CASSQDSSYTDTQYF. The DNA of the CDR3 is TGCGCCAGCAGCCAAGATTCTAGTTACACAGATACGCAGTATTTT.

The rearrangement joins TRBV29-1 to TRBJ1-1; no clear D gene. Trimming stripped 7 bases from V and 2 bases from J, with 8 bases between. This CDR3 comprises 11 residues. Germline CDR1 reads SQVTM; CDR2 reads ANQGSEA. CDR3 in amino acids: CSGSLNTEAFF. CDR3 sequence (DNA): TGCAGCGGGTCACTAAACACTGAAGCTTTCTTT. The complete variable domain, with remaining parts taken from reference TRBV29-1 and TRBJ1-1, reads SAVISQKPSRDICQRGTSLTIQCQVDSQVTMMFWYRQQPGQSLTLIATANQGSEATYESGFVIDKFPISRPNLTFSTLTVSNMSPEDSSIYLCSGSLNTEAFFGQGTRLTVV.

A few counts support this clonotype. This chain joins TRBV10-3 and TRBJ2-5; TRBD2 agrees at 9 bases. V shed 8 bases, J shed 2 bases, and the junction held 6 bases outside the gene matches. The CDR3 consists of 14 residues. Germline CDR1 ENHRY, CDR2 SYGVKD. The CDR3 DNA is TGTGCCATCGGTGGCACTAGCGGGCAAGAGACCCAGTACTTC. Translating gives CAIGGTSGQETQYF.

CDR3 nucleotide sequence: TGCGCCAGCAGCCAAGAAGGGAGGTCCTATAATTCACCCCTCCACTTT. Its translation is CASSQEGRSYNSPLHF. The gene calls are TRBV4-3 and TRBJ1-6; D gene unclear. The CDR3 contains 16 residues. CDR1 is LGHNA, CDR2 YSLEER, per germline. V gave up 0 bases and J gave up 1 base, with 7 bases separating them.

V is TRBV7-8 and J is TRBJ1-1; tentative D call: TRBD1 (5 bases). Germline V gene sequence: CDR1 SGHVS, CDR2 FQNEAQ. Trimming shortened V by 5 bases and J by 0 bases, and 13 bases separated the two germline ends. The CDR3 runs to 15 residues. For the CDR3, the DNA is TGTGCCAGCAGCGACCTGGGACGGCTGAACACTGAAGCTTTCTTT. As protein: CASSDLGRLNTEAFF. Supplemented by reference TRBV7-8 and TRBJ1-1, the full variable domain reads GAGVSQSPRYKVAKRGQDVALRCDPISGHVSLFWYQQALGQGPEFLTYFQNEAQLDKSGLPSDRFFAERPEGSVSTLKIQRTQQEDSAVYLCASSDLGRLNTEAFFGQGTRLTVV.

The table lists this clonotype with a few counts. This chain links TRBV3-1 with TRBJ2-5, with 8 bases matching TRBD1. The CDR3 has 18 residues. Per germline, CDR1 LGHDT and CDR2 YNNKEL (reference sequence). After removal of 1 base from V and 2 bases from J, the junction contained 12 bases not matched to a gene. CDR3 amino acids: CASSQGGQGLSGQETQYF. The CDR3 DNA sequence: TGTGCCAGCAGCCAAGGAGGACAGGGCCTTTCGGGACAAGAGACCCAGTACTTC.

The V and J genes are TRBV14 and TRBJ2-1; D gene ambiguous. Germline-derived CDR1 and CDR2 are SGHDN and FVKESK. The V end was cut by 7 bases, the J end by 3 bases, with 19 bases between. The CDR3 is 16 residues long. CDR3 amino acids: CASTSSGKLGYNEQFF. The CDR3 DNA sequence: TGTGCCAGCACCTCATCTGGCAAGTTAGGCTACAATGAGCAGTTCTTC. Complete variable domain (other parts from reference TRBV14 and TRBJ2-1): EAGVTQFPSHSVIEKGQTVTLRCDPISGHDNLYWYRRVMGKEIKFLLHFVKESKQDESGMPNNRFLAERTGGTYSTLKVQPAELEDSGVYFCASTSSGKLGYNEQFFGPGTRLTVL.

CDR3 coding DNA: TGCAGCGTAGCCGAGGGGGTAATCTACAATGAGCAGTTCTTC. Translation: CSVAEGVIYNEQFF. The V gene is TRBV29-1, the J gene TRBJ2-1, with a tentative D call TRBD1 (6 bases). Germline assignment: CDR1 SQVTM and CDR2 ANQGSEA. With 6 bases removed from V and 3 bases from J, the gap between germline ends came to 15 bases. This CDR3 comprises 14 residues.

This clonotype came up a few times. The rearrangement uses TRBV6-5 and TRBJ1-1; D perhaps matches TRBD1 (6 bases). V was trimmed by 0 bases and J by 4 bases, leaving 9 bases between them. Germline V lookup: CDR1 MNHEY, CDR2 SVGAGI. The CDR3 is 14 amino acids. The CDR3 region is CASSYSGARTEAFF. CDR3 bases: TGTGCCAGCAGTTACTCGGGGGCGCGCACTGAAGCTTTCTTT.

V gene TRBV20-1 combines with J gene TRBJ2-5; D not resolved. The V gene lost 3 bases and the J gene lost 1 base, with 9 bases spanning the gap. The germline gives CDR1 DFQATT, CDR2 SNEGSKA (reference sequence). The CDR3 runs 13 residues. This chain's CDR3 is CSASSPPQETQYF. DNA for the CDR3: TGCAGTGCTAGCTCCCCACCCCAAGAGACCCAGTACTTC.

This clonotype appeared many times. The rearrangement joins TRBV5-8 to TRBJ2-1; D unclear. V was shortened by 2 bases and J by 9 bases, with 6 bases between the two germline ends. The germline V gene encodes CDR1 SGHTS and CDR2 YDEGEE. The length of the CDR3 is 11 residues. As DNA, the CDR3 is TGTGCCAGCAGCTTTAGGGTTGAGCAGTTCTTC. Amino acids: CASSFRVEQFF.

This chain connects TRBV24-1 to TRBJ1-2, with 7 bases identical to TRBD1. After removal of 6 bases from V and 10 bases from J, the junction contained 10 bases not matched to a gene. In germline, CDR1 is KGHDR, CDR2 SFDVKD. The CDR3 sequence is 13 residues long. The CDR3 DNA follows: TGTGCCACCAGTTCACAATCCGGGACAGTCTACACCTTC. Protein product: CATSSQSGTVYTF.

The rearrangement uses TRBV20-1 and TRBJ2-3, with 7 bases identical to TRBD2. CDR3 length: 13 amino acids. Per germline, CDR1 DFQATT and CDR2 SNEGSKA (reference sequence). Trimming took 5 bases from V and 1 from J; bases not matched to a gene: 3. The CDR3 is CSASREGTDTQYF. CDR3 sequence (DNA): TGCAGTGCTTCCCGGGAGGGCACAGATACGCAGTATTTT.